This T cell receptor beta chain was recovered during a study of T-cell memory formation after mild COVID-19. Points from the study as a whole: Day 15 to 85 contractors were CD4/CD8 balanced; later expanders leaned CD4+. The study found contracting CD4+ clones mainly in CM and EM and contracting CD8+ clones in EMRA.

The CDR3 extends over 14 amino acids. Germline-derived CDR1 and CDR2 are MNHNY and SVGAGI (reference sequence). V shed 6 bases and J shed 5 bases, with 14 bases lying between them. A few counts support this clonotype. Antigen: not known. TCRdb reanalysed the 5' RACE reads using MiXCR and keeps one entry per CDR3 protein. The sample lists 250,000 to 300,000 distinct CDR3 sequences, roughly 17% occurring once. The sequencing sample was made of PBMCs or a T cell subset sorted from them (not recorded which). The V gene is TRBV6-6, the J gene TRBJ1-5; possible D gene TRBD1, 6 bases. The receptor comes from a man between 18 and 29 years old who had mild COVID-19 (a few samples of this study predate the infection). Cell type and time point are not known. The DNA of the CDR3 is TGTGCCAGCAGGGCGACAGGAATTTATCAGCCCCAGCATTTT. It yields the protein CASRATGIYQPQHF.